What follows are 13 T cell receptor beta chains derived from one specimen sequenced in a study of blood T cell repertoires in COVID-19 (dated by TCRdb to between 2020 and 2021). The library was obtained by the immunoSEQ multiplex PCR assay. Held by TCRdb, this immuneACCESS table contains in-frame sequences only and omits some clones. Under half of the omission traces to an unresolved V gene where checked; the cause of the rest is unknown. The sample records some 100,000 clones, over 60% of which are singletons. Roughly 4% of the sample is held by the ten biggest clonotypes. Input material: peripheral blood. The receptors shown here come from a human donor in a cohort sampled during active or convalescent COVID-19.

V is TRBV5-1 and J is TRBJ2-5; TRBD2 is a possible D gene (6 bases). The germline V gene encodes CDR1 SGHRS and CDR2 YFSETQ. Trimming left V 4 bases short and J 4 bases short, with 17 bases between. This CDR3 is 15 amino acids long. The CDR3 sequence: CASSNRRQEGETQYF. In nucleotides, the CDR3 is TGCGCCAGCAGCAACCGGAGGCAGGAGGGAGAGACCCAGTACTTC.

J is TRBJ2-1 and V is TRBV4-2; TRBD2 agrees at 7 bases. CDR1 is LGHNA and CDR2 is YNFKEQ in the germline V gene. J lost 4 bases, V lost 4 bases, and 7 bases had no gene match. CDR3 size: 15 residues. Written as DNA, the CDR3 is TGTGCCAGCAGCCCGGCTAGCGGCCCTTACAATGAGCAGTTCTTC. This translates into CASSPASGPYNEQFF.

The V call is TRBV11-2, the J call TRBJ2-5; TRBD2 matches at 8 bases. V lost 3 bases and J lost 5; bases outside the gene matches: 5. From germline, CDR1 is SGHAT and CDR2 FQNNGV. This CDR3 spans 14 amino acids. The CDR3 nucleotides read TGTGCCAGCAGCTTGTTAGCGGGAAGGGAGACCCAGTACTTC. This codes for CASSLLAGRETQYF.

The V and J genes are TRBV19 and TRBJ1-5; 8 nucleotides agree with TRBD1. The germline CDR1 and CDR2 sequences are LNHDA and SQIVND (reference sequence). V was clipped by 4 bases and J by 4 bases; unmatched bases: 6. The CDR3 spans 15 residues. Here the CDR3 DNA reads TGTGCCAGTAGTAAAGGACAGGGAGGGAATCAGCCCCAGCATTTT. This sequence encodes CASSKGQGGNQPQHF.

The V and J genes are TRBV29-1 and TRBJ1-4, with D hard to call. CDR1 and CDR2 (germline): SQVTM, ANQGSEA. V was shortened by 1 base and J by 7 bases, with 16 bases between the two germline ends. The CDR3 is made up of 15 amino acids. CDR3 region: CSVEAGGLAGEKLFF. The CDR3 coding sequence is TGCAGCGTTGAAGCGGGCGGGTTAGCGGGTGAAAAACTGTTTTTT. Drawing the rest from reference TRBV29-1 and TRBJ1-4, the complete variable domain is SAVISQKPSRDICQRGTSLTIQCQVDSQVTMMFWYRQQPGQSLTLIATANQGSEATYESGFVIDKFPISRPNLTFSTLTVSNMSPEDSSIYLCSVEAGGLAGEKLFFGSGTQLSVL.

V is TRBV21-1 and J is TRBJ2-7; the table's D gene call, TRBD2, was not cross checked with the DNA. TRBV21-1 corresponds to a pseudogene. The CDR3 sequence is 15 residues long. The DNA for the CDR3 is TGTGCCAGCAGCATTAAGGCGGGGCGGAATTACGAGCAGTACTTC. It is translated as CASSIKAGRNYEQYF.

The table lists this clone with a few counts. The chain carries TRBV5-8 and TRBJ2-1, with a possible D match to TRBD1 (5 bases). The CDR3 loop spans 17 amino acids. V was clipped by 1 base and J by 3 bases, with 17 bases between them. The germline V gene encodes CDR1 SGHTS and CDR2 YDEGEE. The CDR3 bases are TGTGCCAGCAGCTTGAACTCCCCTACCGACAGCTACAATGAGCAGTTCTTC. Translating gives CASSLNSPTDSYNEQFF. Full variable domain (outside the CDR3, taken from reference TRBV5-8 and TRBJ2-1): EAGVTQSPTHLIKTRGQQATLRCSPISGHTSVYWYQQALGLGLQFLLWYDEGEERNRGNFPPRFSGRQFPNYSSELNVNALELEDSALYLCASSLNSPTDSYNEQFFGPGTRLTVL.

This clone was counted once. The V and J genes are TRBV2 and TRBJ2-1, with TRBD2 matching 8 bases. The CDR3 runs to 14 residues. V shed 6 bases, J shed 0 bases, and the junction held 1 base outside the gene matches. Germline CDR1 SNHLY, CDR2 FYNNEI. CDR3 region: CASRLAGSYNEQFF. The CDR3 bases are TGTGCCAGCAGGCTAGCGGGCTCCTACAATGAGCAGTTCTTC.

This clone was detected only a few times. This sequence joins TRBV18 and TRBJ1-1, with a weak D call TRBD1 (6 bases). Germline V CDR1 and CDR2: KGHSH, LQKENI. Trimming took 3 bases from V and 0 from J, leaving 11 bases between them. This CDR3 spans 15 amino acids. In nucleotides, the CDR3 is TGTGCCAGCTCACCGGTGGGGGCCCTGAACACTGAAGCTTTCTTT. It specifies CASSPVGALNTEAFF.

This sequence joins TRBV30 and TRBJ2-2, with D perhaps TRBD2 (6 bases). The CDR3 has 15 amino acids. Germline loops: CDR1 GTSNPN, CDR2 SVGIG (reference sequence). Trimming took off 4 bases at V and 4 bases at J, with 16 bases between the two ends. CDR3 sequence reads: CAWMSGLGSTGELFF. In nucleotides, the CDR3 is TGTGCCTGGATGTCGGGACTGGGTAGCACCGGGGAGCTGTTTTTT. Using reference TRBV30 and TRBJ2-2 for the parts outside the CDR3, the full variable domain is SQTIHQWPATLVQPVGSPLSLECTVEGTSNPNLYWYRQAAGRGLQLLFYSVGIGQISSEVPQNLSASRPQDRQFILSSKKLLLSDSGFYLCAWMSGLGSTGELFFGEGSRLTVL.

The V and J genes are TRBV28 and TRBJ1-1, with 12 bases matching TRBD1. This CDR3 has 15 residues. The J segment lost 5 bases and the V segment lost 5 bases, leaving 6 bases of the junction unmatched. Germline CDR1 MDHEN, CDR2 SYDVKM. The CDR3 loop reads CASSGTGGAGTEAFF. CDR3 DNA sequence: TGTGCCAGCAGTGGGACAGGGGGCGCCGGGACTGAAGCTTTCTTT.

This clone showed up just a few times. J is TRBJ1-6 and V is TRBV9; the D is unclear. The CDR3 covers 13 residues. V lost 1 base and J 4 bases, leaving 3 bases between the germline ends. Looked up from germline, CDR1 is SGDLS and CDR2 is YYNGEE. The DNA for the CDR3 is TGTGCCAGCAGCGTACAGTATAATTCACCCCTCCACTTT. Encoded protein: CASSVQYNSPLHF.

The J gene is TRBJ1-6, the V gene TRBV11-3, with D hard to call. The CDR3 totals 15 residues. CDR1 SGHNT and CDR2 YENEEA come from the germline V gene. Trimming cost V 1 base and J 10 bases, with 14 bases left between them. CDR3 coding DNA: TGTGCCAGCAGCTTAGGAGGGTTCCTAAACTCACCCCTCCACTTT. Protein sequence: CASSLGGFLNSPLHF.